This TCR beta chain comes out of a study of control samples from healthy donors and cancer patients. The germline gives CDR1 SGHVS, CDR2 FNYEAQ. The ends were cut back, 5 bases at V and 0 bases at J, with 10 bases in the middle. The CDR3 covers 14 residues. Clones were read by immunoSEQ multiplex PCR, and TCRdb kept only the in-frame ones, dropping some. The data hold 150,000 or so clones, with approximately 93% observed a single time. The clonotype comes from a young man in good health. The sequenced material came from blood. This chain links TRBV7-6 with TRBJ1-1; D remains unclear. The CDR3 here is CASSPGPVNTEAFF. CDR3 nucleotide sequence: TGTGCCAGCAGCCCGGGTCCCGTGAACACTGAAGCTTTCTTT.